The text below deals with one T cell receptor (beta chain). This clonotype showed up many times. What this receptor recognizes is not known. No base quality information exists; no much larger clone differs at one position. CDR3 length: 16 amino acids, cysteine to phenylalanine. Kept here is only the CDR3 DNA, which spans 48 bases and is read in frame from base 1. Ends trimmed: V by 3 bases, J by 2 bases; bases unmatched to a gene: 7. The germline V gene (reference sequence) sets CDR1 to SEHNR and CDR2 to FQNEAQ. The listed sequencing device is Illumina HiSeq 2500. Quantitative 5'-RACE with molecular barcodes was used to prepare TCR beta libraries. The authors processed their data as follows. To identify disease-linked TCR variants, a new computational method was used, one built on a probabilistic model of VDJ rearrangement. In-frame beta chains were kept once TCRdb had trimmed the public reads at Q25 with fastp and called clones with MiXCR. Each entry merges the rows of one CDR3 protein and shows their most common DNA and genes. TCRdb's processing, not the study's, gives the V and J calls here. The sample table lists roughly 240,000 distinct CDR3 sequences, approximately 8% of them with a count of one. The leading ten clones occupy 4.8% of the sample.

This sample stems from a study of CD8 T cells in ankylosing spondylitis (TCRdb year 2017). In terms of the full investigation: To find TCR variants linked to disease, the study profiled T cell receptor beta repertoires in ankylosing spondylitis patients and healthy donors. The full study cohort comprised 25 ankylosing spondylitis patients and about a hundred healthy donors. Peripheral blood was sampled, and synovial fluid was additionally collected from ankylosing spondylitis patients. Paper-wide results and their limitations: The disease-linked clones were reported to be significantly enriched in matched synovial fluid samples from ankylosing spondylitis patients. Blood from ankylosing spondylitis patients appeared to be characterized by a TCR beta motif composed of roughly 8 highly homologous amino acid variants. Some of the motif variants had been reported before in the synovial fluid and blood of reactive arthritis patients, a finding that suggests common disease-initiation mechanisms. A CD8+ phenotype was shown by the disease-linked clones, which were found at relatively low frequencies in peripheral blood.

Specimen: blood, either unsorted or a sorted T cell fraction (not recorded which). The chain is made from TRBV7-9 and TRBJ2-7, with 10 central nucleotides matching TRBD2. This receptor was identified in a female donor with ankylosing spondylitis or in good health (not recorded which). The CDR3 region reads CASSFDSGGVTYEQYF. The DNA sequence reads TGTGCCAGCAGCTTCGACAGCGGGGGGGTGACCTACGAGCAGTACTTC.